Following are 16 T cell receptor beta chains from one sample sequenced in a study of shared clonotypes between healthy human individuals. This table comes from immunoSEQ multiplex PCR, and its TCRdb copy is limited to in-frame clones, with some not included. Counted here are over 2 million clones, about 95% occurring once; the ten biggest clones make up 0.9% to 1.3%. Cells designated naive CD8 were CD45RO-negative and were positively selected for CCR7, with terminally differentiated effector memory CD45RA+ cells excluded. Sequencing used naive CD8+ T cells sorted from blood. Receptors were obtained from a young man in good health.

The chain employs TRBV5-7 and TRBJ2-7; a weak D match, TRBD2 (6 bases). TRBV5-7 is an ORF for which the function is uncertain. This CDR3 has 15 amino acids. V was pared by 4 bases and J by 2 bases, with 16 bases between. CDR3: CASSKKLAEAYEQYF. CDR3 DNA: TGTGCCAGCAGCAAAAAACTAGCCGAAGCCTACGAGCAGTACTTC.

In DNA form, the CDR3 reads TGTGCCAGCAGCAGACAGGGGTTCTCCTACGAGCAGTACTTC. As protein: CASSRQGFSYEQYF. The rearrangement joins TRBV9 to TRBJ2-7; 8 positions match TRBD1. The J segment lost 0 bases and the V segment lost 4 bases, leaving 3 bases of the junction unmatched. The CDR3 length is 14 residues. Germline V lookup: CDR1 SGDLS, CDR2 YYNGEE.

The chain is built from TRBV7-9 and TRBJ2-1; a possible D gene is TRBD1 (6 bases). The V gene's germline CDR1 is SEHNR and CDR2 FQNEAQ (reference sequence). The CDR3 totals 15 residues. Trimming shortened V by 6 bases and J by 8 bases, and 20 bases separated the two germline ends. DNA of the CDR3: TGTGCCAGCAGTCCCCCCCAGTCCAGGGGTCATGAGCAGTTCTTC. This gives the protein CASSPPQSRGHEQFF.

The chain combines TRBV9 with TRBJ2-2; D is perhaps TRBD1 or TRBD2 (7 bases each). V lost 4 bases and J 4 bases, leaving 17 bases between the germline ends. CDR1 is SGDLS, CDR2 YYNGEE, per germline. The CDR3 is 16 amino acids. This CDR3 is CASSTWEGQTTGELFF. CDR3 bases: TGTGCCAGCAGCACCTGGGAGGGACAGACCACCGGGGAGCTGTTTTTT.

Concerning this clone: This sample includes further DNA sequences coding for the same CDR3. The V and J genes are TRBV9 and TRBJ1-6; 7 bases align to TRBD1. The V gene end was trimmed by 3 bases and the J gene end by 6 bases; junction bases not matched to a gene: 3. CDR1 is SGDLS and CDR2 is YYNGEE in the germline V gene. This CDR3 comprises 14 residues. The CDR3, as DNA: TGTGCCAGCAGCGAGGGGGACAGTAATTCACCCCTCCACTTT. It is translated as CASSEGDSNSPLHF.

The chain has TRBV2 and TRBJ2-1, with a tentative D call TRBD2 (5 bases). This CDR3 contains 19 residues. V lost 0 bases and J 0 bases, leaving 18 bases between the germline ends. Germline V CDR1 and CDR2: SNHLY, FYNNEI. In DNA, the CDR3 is TGTGCCAGCAGTGAAGCGCTTGGTAGCGACCTGAGCTCCTACAATGAGCAGTTCTTC. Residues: CASSEALGSDLSSYNEQFF.

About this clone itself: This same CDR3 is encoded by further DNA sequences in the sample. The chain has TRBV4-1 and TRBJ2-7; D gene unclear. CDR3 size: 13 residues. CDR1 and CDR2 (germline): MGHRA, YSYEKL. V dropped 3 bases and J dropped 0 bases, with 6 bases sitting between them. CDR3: CASSQSGSYEQYF. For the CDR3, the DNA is TGCGCCAGCAGCCAGTCAGGCTCCTACGAGCAGTACTTC.

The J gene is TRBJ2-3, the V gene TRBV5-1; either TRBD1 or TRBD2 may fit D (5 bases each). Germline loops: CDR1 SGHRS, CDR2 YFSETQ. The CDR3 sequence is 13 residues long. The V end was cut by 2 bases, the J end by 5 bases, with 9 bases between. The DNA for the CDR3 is TGCGCCAGCAGCTTTTTGGGGGTAGATACGCAGTATTTT. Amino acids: CASSFLGVDTQYF.

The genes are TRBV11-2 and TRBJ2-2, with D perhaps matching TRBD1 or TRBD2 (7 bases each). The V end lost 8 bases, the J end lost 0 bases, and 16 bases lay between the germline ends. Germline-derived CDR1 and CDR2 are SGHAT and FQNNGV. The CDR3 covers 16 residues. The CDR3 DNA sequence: TGTGCCAGCCTGGGGGAGGGGGCGCCGAACACCGGGGAGCTGTTTTTT. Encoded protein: CASLGEGAPNTGELFF.

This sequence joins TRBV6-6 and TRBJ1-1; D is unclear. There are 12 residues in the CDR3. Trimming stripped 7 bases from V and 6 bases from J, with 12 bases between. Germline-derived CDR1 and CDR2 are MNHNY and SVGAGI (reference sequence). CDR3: CASTSLGSEAFF. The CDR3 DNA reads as TGTGCCAGCACCAGCCTAGGTTCTGAAGCTTTCTTT.

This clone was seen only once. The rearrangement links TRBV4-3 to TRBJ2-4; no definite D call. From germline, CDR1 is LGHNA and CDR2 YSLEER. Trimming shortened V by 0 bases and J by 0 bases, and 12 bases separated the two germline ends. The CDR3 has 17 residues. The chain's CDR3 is CASSQDGSVLAKNIQYF. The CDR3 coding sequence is TGCGCCAGCAGCCAAGATGGGTCGGTCCTAGCCAAAAACATTCAGTACTTC.

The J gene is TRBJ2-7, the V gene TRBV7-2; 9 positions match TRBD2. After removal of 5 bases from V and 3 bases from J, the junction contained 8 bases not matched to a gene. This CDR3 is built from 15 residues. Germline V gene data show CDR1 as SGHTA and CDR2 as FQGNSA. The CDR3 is CASSQLAGAYYEQYF. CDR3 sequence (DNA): TGTGCCAGCAGCCAATTAGCGGGAGCCTACTACGAGCAGTACTTC.

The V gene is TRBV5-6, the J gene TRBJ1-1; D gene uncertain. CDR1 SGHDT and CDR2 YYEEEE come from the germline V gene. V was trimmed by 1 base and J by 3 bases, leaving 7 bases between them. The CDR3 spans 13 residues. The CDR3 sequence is CASSLLGDTEAFF. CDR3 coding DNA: TGTGCCAGCAGCTTGCTTGGGGACACTGAAGCTTTCTTT.

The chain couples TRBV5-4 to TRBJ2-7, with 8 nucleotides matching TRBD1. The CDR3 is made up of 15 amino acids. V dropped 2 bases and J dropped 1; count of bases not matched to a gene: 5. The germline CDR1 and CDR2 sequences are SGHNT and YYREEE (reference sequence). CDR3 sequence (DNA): TGTGCCAGCAGCTTCCAGGGGGCCCCATCCTACGAGCAGTACTTC. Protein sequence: CASSFQGAPSYEQYF.

CDR3 sequence reads: CASSVPPEETQYF. CDR3 bases: TGTGCCAGCAGCGTACCACCAGAAGAGACCCAGTACTTC. The chain carries TRBV9 and TRBJ2-5; D remains ambiguous. The CDR3 spans 13 residues. Trimming took off 1 base at V and 3 bases at J, with 7 bases between the two ends. Looked up from germline, CDR1 is SGDLS and CDR2 is YYNGEE.

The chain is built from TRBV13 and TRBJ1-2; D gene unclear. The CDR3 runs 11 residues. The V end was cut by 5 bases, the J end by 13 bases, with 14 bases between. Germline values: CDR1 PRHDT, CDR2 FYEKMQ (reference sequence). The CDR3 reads CASSGETGPTF. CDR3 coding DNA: TGTGCCAGCAGCGGAGAAACCGGGCCCACCTTC.